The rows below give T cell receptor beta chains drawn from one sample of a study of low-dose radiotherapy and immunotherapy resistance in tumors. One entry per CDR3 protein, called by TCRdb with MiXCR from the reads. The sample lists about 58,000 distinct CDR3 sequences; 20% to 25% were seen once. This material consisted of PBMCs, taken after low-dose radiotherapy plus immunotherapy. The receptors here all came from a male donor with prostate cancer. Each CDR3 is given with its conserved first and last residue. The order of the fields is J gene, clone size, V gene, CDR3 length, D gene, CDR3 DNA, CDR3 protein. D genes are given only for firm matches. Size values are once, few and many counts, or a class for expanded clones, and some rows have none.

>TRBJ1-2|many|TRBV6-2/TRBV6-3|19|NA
TGTGCCAGCAGTTACAACCGCGCGGCCGCATCCCGATTGGGCTATGGCTACACCTTC
CASSYNRAAASRLGYGYTF
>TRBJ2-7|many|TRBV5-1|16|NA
TGTGCCAGCAGCTCCCCCACCCTCGGGGGTCCCTACGAGCAGTACTTC
CASSSPTLGGPYEQYF
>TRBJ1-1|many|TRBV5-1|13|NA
TGCGCCAGCAGGCCTACAGGGACCCGGGAAGCTTTCTTT
CASRPTGTREAFF
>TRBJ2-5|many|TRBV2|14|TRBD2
TGTGCCAGCCAGGGACTAGCGGGCAGGGTGCCCCAGTACTTC
CASQGLAGRVPQYF
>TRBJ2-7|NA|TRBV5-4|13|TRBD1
TGTGCCAGCAGCATACAGGGGGCCAGCGAACAGTACTTC
CASSIQGASEQYF
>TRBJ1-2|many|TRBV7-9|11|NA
TGTGCCAGCAGCTCAGGGGAGAGCTACACCTTC
CASSSGESYTF
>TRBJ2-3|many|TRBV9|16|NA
TGTGCCAGCAGCGTCCGAGCGGGTCTTAGCACAGATACGCAGTATTTT
CASSVRAGLSTDTQYF
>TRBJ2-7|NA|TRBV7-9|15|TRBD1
TGTGCCAGCAGCTTAGCCGGGACAGGGTCAGGCGAGCAGTACTTC
CASSLAGTGSGEQYF
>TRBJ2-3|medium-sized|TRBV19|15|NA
TGTGCCAGTACCGTTGGATTCTCTAGCACAGATACGCAGTATTTT
CASTVGFSSTDTQYF
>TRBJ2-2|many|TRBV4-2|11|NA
TGTGCCAGCAGCCAGACCGGGGAGCTGTTTTTT
CASSQTGELFF
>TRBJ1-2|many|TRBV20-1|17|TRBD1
TGCAGTGCTAGGCGTCCAGGGGGTGCTACAGCTAACTATGGCTACACCTTC
CSARRPGGATANYGYTF
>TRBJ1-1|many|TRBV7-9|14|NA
TGTGCCAGCAGCTTCGGTATTGAGAACACTGAAGCTTTCTTT
CASSFGIENTEAFF
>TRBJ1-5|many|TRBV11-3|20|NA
TGTGCCAGCAGCCCACGAACGCAGGCAATCATCGGGGTCGGCAATCAGCCCCAGCATTTT
CASSPRTQAIIGVGNQPQHF